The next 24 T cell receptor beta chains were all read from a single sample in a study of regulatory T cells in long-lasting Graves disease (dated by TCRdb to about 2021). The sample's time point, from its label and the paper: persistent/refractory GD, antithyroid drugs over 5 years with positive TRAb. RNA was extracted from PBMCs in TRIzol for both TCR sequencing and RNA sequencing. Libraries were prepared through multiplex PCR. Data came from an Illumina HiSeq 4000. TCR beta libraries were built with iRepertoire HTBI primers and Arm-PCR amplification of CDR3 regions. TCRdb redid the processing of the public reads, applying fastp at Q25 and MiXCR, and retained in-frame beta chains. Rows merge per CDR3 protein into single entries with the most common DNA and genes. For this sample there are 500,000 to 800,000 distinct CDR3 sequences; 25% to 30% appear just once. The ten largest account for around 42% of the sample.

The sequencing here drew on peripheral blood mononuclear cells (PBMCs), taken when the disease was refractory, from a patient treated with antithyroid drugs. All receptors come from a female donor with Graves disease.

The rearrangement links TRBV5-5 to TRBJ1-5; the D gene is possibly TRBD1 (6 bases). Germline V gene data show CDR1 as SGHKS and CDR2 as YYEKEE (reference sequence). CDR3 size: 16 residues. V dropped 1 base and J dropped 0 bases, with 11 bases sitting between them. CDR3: CASSLSGAVSNQPQHF. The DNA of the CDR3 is TGTGCCAGCAGCTTGTCGGGGGCCGTTAGCAATCAGCCCCAGCATTTT.

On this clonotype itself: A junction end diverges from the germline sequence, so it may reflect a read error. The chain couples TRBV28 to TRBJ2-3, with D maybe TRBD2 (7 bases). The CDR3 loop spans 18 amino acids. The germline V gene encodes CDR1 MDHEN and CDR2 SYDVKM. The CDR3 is CASSRWGGRSDNTDTQCF. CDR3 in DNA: TGTGCCAGCAGCCGATGGGGGGGGCGCTCCGATAATACAGATACGCAGTGTTTT.

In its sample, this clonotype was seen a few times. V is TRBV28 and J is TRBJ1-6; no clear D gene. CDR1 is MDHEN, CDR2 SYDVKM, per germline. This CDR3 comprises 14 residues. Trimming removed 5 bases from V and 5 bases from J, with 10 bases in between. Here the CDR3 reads CASSLRFHNSPLHF. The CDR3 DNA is TGTGCCAGCAGTCTTCGGTTCCATAATTCACCCCTCCACTTT.

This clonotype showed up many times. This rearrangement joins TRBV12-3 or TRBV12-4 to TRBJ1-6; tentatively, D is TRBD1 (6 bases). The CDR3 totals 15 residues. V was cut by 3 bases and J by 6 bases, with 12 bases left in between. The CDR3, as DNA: TGTGCCAGCAGTTTGGGGGGGGCTTTTAATTCACCCCTCCACTTT. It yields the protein CASSLGGAFNSPLHF.

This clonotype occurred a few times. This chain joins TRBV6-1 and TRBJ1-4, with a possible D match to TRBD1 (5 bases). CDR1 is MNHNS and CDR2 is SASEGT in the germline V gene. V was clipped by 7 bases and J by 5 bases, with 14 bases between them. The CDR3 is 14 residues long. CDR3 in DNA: TGTGCCAGCAACAGCGGACAACCCAATGAAAAACTGTTTTTT. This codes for CASNSGQPNEKLFF.

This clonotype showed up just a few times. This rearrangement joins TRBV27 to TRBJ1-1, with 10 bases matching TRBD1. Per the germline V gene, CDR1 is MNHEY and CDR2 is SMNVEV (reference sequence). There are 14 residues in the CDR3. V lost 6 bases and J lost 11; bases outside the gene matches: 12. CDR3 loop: CASRPTGGSPEAFF. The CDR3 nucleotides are TGTGCCAGCAGACCGACAGGGGGCAGCCCCGAGGCTTTCTTT.

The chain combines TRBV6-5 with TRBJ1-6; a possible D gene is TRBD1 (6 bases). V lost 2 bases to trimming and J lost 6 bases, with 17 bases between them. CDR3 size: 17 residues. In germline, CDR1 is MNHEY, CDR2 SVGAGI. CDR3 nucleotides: TGTGCCAGCAGTTACGGCCGGGGGGCGATTTTTAATTCACCCCTCCACTTT. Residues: CASSYGRGAIFNSPLHF.

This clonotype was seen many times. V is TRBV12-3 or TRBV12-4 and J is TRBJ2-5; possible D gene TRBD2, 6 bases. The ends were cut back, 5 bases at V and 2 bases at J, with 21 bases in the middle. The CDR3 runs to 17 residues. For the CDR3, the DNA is TGTGCCAGCAGTCCCACATCTAGCGCGGGCCCTCAAGAGACCCAGTACTTC. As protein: CASSPTSSAGPQETQYF.

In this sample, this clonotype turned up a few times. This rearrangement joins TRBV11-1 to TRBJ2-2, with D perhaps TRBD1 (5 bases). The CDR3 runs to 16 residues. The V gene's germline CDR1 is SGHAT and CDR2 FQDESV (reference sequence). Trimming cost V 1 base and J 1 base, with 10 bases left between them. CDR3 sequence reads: CASSLDAGMNTGELFF. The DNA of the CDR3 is TGTGCCAGCAGCTTAGATGCAGGGATGAACACCGGGGAGCTGTTTTTT. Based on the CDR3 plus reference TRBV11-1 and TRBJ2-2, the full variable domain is EAEVAQSPRYKITEKSQAVAFWCDPISGHATLYWYRQILGQGPELLVQFQDESVVDDSQLPKDRFSAERLKGVDSTLKIQPAELGDSAMYLCASSLDAGMNTGELFFGEGSRLTVL.

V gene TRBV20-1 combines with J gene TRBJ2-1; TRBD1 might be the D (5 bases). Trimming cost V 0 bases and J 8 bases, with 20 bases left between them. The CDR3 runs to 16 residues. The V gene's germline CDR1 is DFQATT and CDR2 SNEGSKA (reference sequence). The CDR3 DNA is TGCAGTGCTAGAGATAGTCAGGGTTACAACCTGGATGAGCAGTTCTTC. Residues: CSARDSQGYNLDEQFF.

The CDR3 region is CASSFLGGLDGYTF. DNA of the CDR3: TGTGCCAGCAGCTTCCTTGGGGGGCTGGATGGCTACACCTTC. The chain employs TRBV7-9 and TRBJ1-2, with D perhaps TRBD1 (6 bases). Germline values: CDR1 SEHNR, CDR2 FQNEAQ (reference sequence). V shed 3 bases and J shed 6 bases, with 14 bases lying between them. CDR3 length: 14 residues.

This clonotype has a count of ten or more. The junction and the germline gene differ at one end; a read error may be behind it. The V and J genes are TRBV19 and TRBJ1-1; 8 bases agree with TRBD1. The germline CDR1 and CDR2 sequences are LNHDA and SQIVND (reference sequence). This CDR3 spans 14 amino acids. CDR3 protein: CASSRQGTNTEAFF. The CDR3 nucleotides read TGTGCCAGCAGTAGACAGGGGACGAACACTGAAGCTTTCTTT.

CDR3 bases: TGTGCCAGCAGCATACAGGGCCCCGAGACCCAGTACTTC. Translation: CASSIQGPETQYF. The chain is built from TRBV7-9 and TRBJ2-5; possibly TRBD1 for D (6 bases). Germline CDR1 is SEHNR and CDR2 is FQNEAQ (reference sequence). The CDR3 is 13 residues long. Trimming removed 5 bases from V and 5 bases from J, with 12 bases in between.

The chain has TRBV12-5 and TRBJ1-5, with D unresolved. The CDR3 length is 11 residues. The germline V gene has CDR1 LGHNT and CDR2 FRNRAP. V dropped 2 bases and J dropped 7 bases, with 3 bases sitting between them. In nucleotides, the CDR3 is TGTGCTAGTGGTTTGTACCAGCCCCAGCATTTT. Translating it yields CASGLYQPQHF.

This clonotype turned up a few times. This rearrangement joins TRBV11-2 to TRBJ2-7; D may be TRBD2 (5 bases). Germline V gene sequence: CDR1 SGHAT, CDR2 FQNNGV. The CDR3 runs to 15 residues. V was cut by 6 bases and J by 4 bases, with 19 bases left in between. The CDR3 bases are TGTGCCAGCAGATCAGTCCGGGAAGGAGGTTACGAGCAGTACTTC. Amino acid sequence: CASRSVREGGYEQYF.

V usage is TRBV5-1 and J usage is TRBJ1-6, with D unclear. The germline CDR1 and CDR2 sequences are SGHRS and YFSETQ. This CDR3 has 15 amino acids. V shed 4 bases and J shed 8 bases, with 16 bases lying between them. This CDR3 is CASSESGRVDSPLHF. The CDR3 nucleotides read TGCGCCAGCAGCGAATCGGGAAGGGTTGATTCACCCCTCCACTTT.

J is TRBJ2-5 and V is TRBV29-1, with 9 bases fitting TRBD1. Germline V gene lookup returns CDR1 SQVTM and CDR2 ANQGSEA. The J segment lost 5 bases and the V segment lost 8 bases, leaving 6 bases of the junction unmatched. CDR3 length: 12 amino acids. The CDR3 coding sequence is TGCAGCACCCGGACAGGGGTCGAGACCCAGTACTTC. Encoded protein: CSTRTGVETQYF.

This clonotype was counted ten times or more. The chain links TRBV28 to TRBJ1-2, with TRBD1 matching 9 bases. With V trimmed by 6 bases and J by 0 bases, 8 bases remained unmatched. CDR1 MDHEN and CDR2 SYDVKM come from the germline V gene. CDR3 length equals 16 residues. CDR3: CASSLRRTGANYGYTF. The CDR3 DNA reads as TGTGCCAGCAGCCTACGACGGACAGGGGCTAACTATGGCTACACCTTC.

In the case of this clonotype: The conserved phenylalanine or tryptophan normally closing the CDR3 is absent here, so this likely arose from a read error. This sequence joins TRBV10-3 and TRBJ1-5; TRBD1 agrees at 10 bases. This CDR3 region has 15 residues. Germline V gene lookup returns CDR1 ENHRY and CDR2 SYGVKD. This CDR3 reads CATSVPGTGDQPQHL. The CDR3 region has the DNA TGTGCCACCAGTGTCCCCGGGACAGGGGATCAGCCCCAGCATCTT.

DNA for the CDR3: TGTGCCAGCAGCTCCTTTAGGGGCAGCTCCTATAATTCACCCCTCCACTTT. This codes for CASSSFRGSSYNSPLHF. J is TRBJ1-6 and V is TRBV7-9, with D maybe TRBD1 (5 bases). Trimming cost V 4 bases and J 0 bases, with 13 bases left between them. The CDR3 has 17 amino acids. Germline assignment: CDR1 SEHNR and CDR2 FQNEAQ (reference sequence).

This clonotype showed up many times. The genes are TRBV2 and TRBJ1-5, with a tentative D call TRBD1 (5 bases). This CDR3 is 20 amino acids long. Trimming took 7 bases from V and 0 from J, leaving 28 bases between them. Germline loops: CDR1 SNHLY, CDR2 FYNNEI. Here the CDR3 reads CASKATATLEVPGSNQPQHF. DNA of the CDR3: TGTGCCAGCAAGGCGACAGCCACCCTCGAAGTACCCGGTAGCAATCAGCCCCAGCATTTT.

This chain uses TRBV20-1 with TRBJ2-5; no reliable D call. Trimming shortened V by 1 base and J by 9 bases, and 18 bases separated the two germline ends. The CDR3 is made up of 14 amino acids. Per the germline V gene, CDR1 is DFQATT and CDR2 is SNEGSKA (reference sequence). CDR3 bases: TGCAGTGCTAGAGCTCGGAGAGCCCAGGTCCCCCAGTACTTC. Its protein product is CSARARRAQVPQYF.

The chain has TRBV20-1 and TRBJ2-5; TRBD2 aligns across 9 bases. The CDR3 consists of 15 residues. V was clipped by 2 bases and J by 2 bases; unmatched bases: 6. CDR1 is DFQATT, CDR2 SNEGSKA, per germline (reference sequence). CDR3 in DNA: TGCAGTGCTAGATACCTAGCGGGAATTCAAGAGACCCAGTACTTC. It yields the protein CSARYLAGIQETQYF.

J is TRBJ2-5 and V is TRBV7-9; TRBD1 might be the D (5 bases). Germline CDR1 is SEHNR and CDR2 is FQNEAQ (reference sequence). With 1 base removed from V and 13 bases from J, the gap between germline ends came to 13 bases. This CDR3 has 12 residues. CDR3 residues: CASSLVSGHPYF. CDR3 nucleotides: TGTGCCAGCAGCTTAGTTTCTGGACATCCGTACTTC.